What follows are 20 T cell receptor beta chains derived from one specimen sequenced in a study of beta chain features in type 1 diabetes. Every bit of the isolated RNA underwent reverse transcription, so sequencing read expressed TCRB transcripts. Sequenced by immunoSEQ multiplex PCR; TCRdb stores in-frame clones only, minus some. Of over 350,000 clones listed, about 14% were seen once; the top ten hold 0.019%. Sequenced sample: naive CD4+ T cells from blood. The receptors shown here come from a woman aged 18-29 years in good health.

This clone was observed a handful of times. The rearrangement joins TRBV5-1 to TRBJ2-1; 7 bases map to TRBD2. The CDR3 consists of 15 residues. Germline V lookup: CDR1 SGHRS, CDR2 YFSETQ. V was pared by 4 bases and J by 0 bases, with 4 bases of the junction left unmatched. CDR3 DNA sequence: TGCGCCAGCAGCCCCGGGACTACCTCCTACAATGAGCAGTTCTTC. This codes for CASSPGTTSYNEQFF.

This clone occurred a few times. V is TRBV7-6 and J is TRBJ2-3, with a weak D call TRBD2 (5 bases). CDR3 length: 12 residues. V lost 5 bases, J lost 6 bases, and 9 bases lay in between. Germline CDR1 is SGHVS and CDR2 is FNYEAQ. In nucleotides, the CDR3 is TGTGCCAGCAGCCCTCCTAGCGATACGCAGTATTTT. Protein sequence: CASSPPSDTQYF.

This rearrangement joins TRBV7-8 to TRBJ2-3, with a tentative D call TRBD2 (6 bases). This CDR3 contains 13 residues. Germline V gives CDR1 SGHVS, CDR2 FQNEAQ. Trimming stripped 6 bases from V and 0 bases from J, with 7 bases between. CDR3 nucleotides: TGTGCCAGCAGGGCGGGGAGCACAGATACGCAGTATTTT. Translation gives CASRAGSTDTQYF.

The chain combines TRBV25-1 with TRBJ2-1; no reliable D call. Trimming removed 4 bases from V and 3 bases from J, with 7 bases in between. The germline V gene has CDR1 MGHDK and CDR2 SYGVNS. The CDR3 is made up of 13 amino acids. This chain's CDR3 is CASSAHSYNEQFF. As DNA, the CDR3 is TGTGCCAGCAGTGCTCACAGCTACAATGAGCAGTTCTTC.

The genes are TRBV5-6 and TRBJ1-5, with D possibly TRBD1 on 6 matching bases. This CDR3 spans 14 amino acids. Germline loops: CDR1 SGHDT, CDR2 YYEEEE. V was clipped by 4 bases and J by 5 bases, with 13 bases between them. The CDR3 is CASSLTGPHQPQHF. DNA for the CDR3: TGTGCCAGCAGCCTTACAGGGCCTCATCAGCCCCAGCATTTT.

This clone was counted between two and nine times. The sample has other DNA sequences that encode this CDR3 too. The chain has TRBV30 and TRBJ2-6, with no clear D. The CDR3 length is 13 residues. The V and J ends lost 3 bases and 0 bases respectively, with 3 bases between them. CDR1 is GTSNPN and CDR2 is SVGIG in the germline V gene (reference sequence). The CDR3 spells CAWSGSGANVLTF. CDR3 sequence (DNA): TGTGCCTGGAGCGGCTCTGGGGCCAACGTCCTGACTTTC.

This clone was picked up a small number of times. CDR3 amino acids: CASSEPGQLAKNIQYF. The CDR3 bases are TGTGCCAGCAGTGAACCGGGACAACTAGCCAAAAACATTCAGTACTTC. V and J are TRBV27 and TRBJ2-4; D might be TRBD1 (6 bases). The CDR3 totals 16 residues. Germline V lookup: CDR1 MNHEY, CDR2 SMNVEV (reference sequence). With 5 bases removed from V and 0 bases from J, the gap between germline ends came to 14 bases.

The rearrangement links TRBV7-2 to TRBJ2-1; D perhaps matches TRBD2 (6 bases). This CDR3 has 15 amino acids. CDR1 SGHTA and CDR2 FQGNSA come from the germline V gene. Trimming shortened V by 0 bases and J by 7 bases, and 13 bases separated the two germline ends. In DNA, the CDR3 is TGTGCCAGCAGCTTAGCGTACGGGAGCGAGAATGAGCAGTTCTTC. This translates into CASSLAYGSENEQFF. The full variable domain, rest sourced from reference TRBV7-2 and TRBJ2-1, is GAGVSQSPSNKVTEKGKDVELRCDPISGHTALYWYRQSLGQGLEFLIYFQGNSAPDKSGLPSDRFSAERTGGSVSTLTIQRTQQEDSAVYLCASSLAYGSENEQFFGPGTRLTVL.

The chain is built from TRBV7-9 and TRBJ2-6; no reliable D call. Germline V lookup: CDR1 SEHNR, CDR2 FQNEAQ (reference sequence). The CDR3 spans 13 residues. The CDR3 loop is CGASMSGANVLTF. CDR3 in DNA: TGTGGTGCCTCTATGTCCGGGGCCAACGTCCTGACTTTC.

V and J are TRBV21-1 and TRBJ2-3; the table assigns TRBD1, which was not confirmed against the DNA. TRBV21-1 is a pseudogene locus. This CDR3 is 14 amino acids long. CDR3 DNA: TGTGCCAGAGCTATAGGGGCGTTGGGAGATACGCAGTATTTT. Protein: CARAIGALGDTQYF.

This sequence joins TRBV29-1 and TRBJ2-3; TRBD2 matches at 9 bases. The CDR3 contains 15 residues. Per germline, CDR1 SQVTM and CDR2 ANQGSEA. After removal of 7 bases from V and 13 bases from J, the junction contained 21 bases not matched to a gene. CDR3 sequence (DNA): TGCAGCGCTGCGTCGAGACTAGCGGAGTGGGCTGGGGAGTATTTT. As protein: CSAASRLAEWAGEYF.

This chain links TRBV7-2 with TRBJ2-1; D unclear. Germline V gives CDR1 SGHTA, CDR2 FQGNSA. CDR3 length: 13 residues. The ends were cut back, 7 bases at V and 9 bases at J, with 16 bases in the middle. The CDR3 reads CASKKYALGEQFF. CDR3 nucleotide sequence: TGTGCCAGCAAAAAGTACGCGCTCGGTGAGCAGTTCTTC.

There are a few counts of this clone. This chain connects TRBV25-1 to TRBJ2-7; D unresolved. The CDR3 extends over 12 amino acids. CDR1 MGHDK and CDR2 SYGVNS come from the germline V gene. The V gene lost 6 bases and the J gene lost 6 bases, with 12 bases spanning the gap. The CDR3 DNA sequence: TGTGCCAGCAGCGCTGACGGGTTCGAGCAGTACTTC. Its protein is CASSADGFEQYF.

This clone was found a few times. CDR3 DNA sequence: TGTGCCTGGAGTGTTCAAGCGTTAAGGGGGGAGACCCAGTACTTC. Protein: CAWSVQALRGETQYF. The V gene is TRBV30, the J gene TRBJ2-5, with D perhaps matching TRBD1 (6 bases). Germline CDR1 reads GTSNPN; CDR2 reads SVGIG (reference sequence). This CDR3 is built from 15 residues. The ends were cut back, 0 bases at V and 5 bases at J, with 16 bases in the middle.

The chain combines TRBV5-6 with TRBJ2-2; D ambiguous. The CDR3 totals 12 residues. The V end lost 4 bases, the J end lost 6 bases, and 7 bases lay between the germline ends. Germline V lookup: CDR1 SGHDT, CDR2 YYEEEE. The CDR3 DNA sequence: TGTGCCAGCAGCCTGGGCGCCGGGGAGCTGTTTTTT. Protein product: CASSLGAGELFF.

This clone was counted a few times. The chain couples TRBV15 to TRBJ2-3, with 8 bases fitting TRBD2. This CDR3 spans 14 amino acids. Germline V gives CDR1 LNHNV, CDR2 YYDKDF (reference sequence). After removal of 3 bases from V and 1 base from J, the junction contained 0 bases not matched to a gene. CDR3 sequence: CATSRREGTDTQYF. The CDR3 bases are TGTGCCACCAGCAGGCGGGAGGGCACAGATACGCAGTATTTT.

This clone showed up just a few times. The rearrangement uses TRBV4-1 and TRBJ2-4, with D possibly matching TRBD1 (6 bases). The CDR3 extends over 16 amino acids. V was cut by 4 bases and J by 1 base, with 14 bases left in between. Germline CDR1 is MGHRA and CDR2 is YSYEKL. CDR3 coding DNA: TGCGCCAGCAGCCGAACAGGGTTGGAGGCCAAAAACATTCAGTACTTC. Translated, it gives CASSRTGLEAKNIQYF.

This clone was seen more than once but under ten times. This chain connects TRBV27 to TRBJ2-1, with D possibly being TRBD2 (6 bases). This CDR3 has 14 amino acids. Trimming removed 5 bases from V and 2 bases from J, with 10 bases in between. The germline gives CDR1 MNHEY, CDR2 SMNVEV (reference sequence). The CDR3 is CASSLGTAYNEQFF. CDR3 sequence (DNA): TGTGCCAGCAGTCTAGGGACTGCCTACAATGAGCAGTTCTTC.

This clone came up a few times. V is TRBV29-1 and J is TRBJ2-7, with TRBD2 matching over 9 bases. The V gene end was trimmed by 7 bases and the J gene end by 3 bases; junction bases not matched to a gene: 4. Germline V gene lookup returns CDR1 SQVTM and CDR2 ANQGSEA. The CDR3 sequence is 12 residues long. As DNA, the CDR3 is TGCAGCGCCATGACTAGCGGCTACGAGCAGTACTTC. Protein: CSAMTSGYEQYF.

V usage is TRBV5-1 and J usage is TRBJ2-1; 15 bases align to TRBD2. The CDR3 length is 14 residues. V lost 7 bases, J lost 8 bases, and 4 bases stayed unmatched. Germline loops: CDR1 SGHRS, CDR2 YFSETQ. In DNA, the CDR3 is TGCGCCAGCTTGGGACTAGCGGGAGGTCATGAGCAGTTCTTC. This encodes CASLGLAGGHEQFF.